The clone carrying this TCR beta chain has just a few counts. These data originate in a study of shared clonotypes between healthy human individuals. TCRdb keeps only in-frame clones here, not all; method: immunoSEQ multiplex PCR. The sample lists 550,000 to 850,000 clones; approximately 79% were seen once. This sequence was found in a woman in her twenties or thirties in good health. The sample consisted of memory CD4+ T cells sorted from blood. Subset defined: CD45RA-negative fraction.

The CDR3 bases are TGTGCCAGCAGTGACAGGCCTCCCTACAATGAGCAGTTCTTC. Translated, it gives CASSDRPPYNEQFF. The chain uses TRBV2 and TRBJ2-1; the D is unclear. The CDR3 spans 14 residues. Germline V gene sequence: CDR1 SNHLY, CDR2 FYNNEI. V lost 3 bases, J lost 2 bases, and 8 bases lay in between.